Here is one T cell receptor (beta chain) with its context. Distinct nucleotide sequences in the sample also encode this CDR3. Sequencing used immunoSEQ multiplex PCR; TCRdb keeps in-frame clones, though not all of them. The sample lists roughly 300,000 clones, approximately 86% occurring once. This entry belongs to a study of blood T cell repertoires in COVID-19. Study as a whole: Some COVID-19 samples were acute and others convalescent; all came from the United States, Italy and Spain.

Germline V lookup: CDR1 SGHRS, CDR2 YFSETQ. The V end was cut by 0 bases, the J end by 5 bases, with 6 bases between. This CDR3 is built from 13 residues. Categorization into cohorts depended on clinical history that participants reported. This sequence originates from a woman in her 40s with acute COVID-19. The sample was PBMCs or T cells enriched from blood (not recorded which). The chain uses TRBV5-1 and TRBJ1-5; D is possibly TRBD1 (6 bases). The CDR3 region has the DNA TGCGCCAGCAGCTTGGACAGGGATCAGCCCCAGCATTTT. Its translation is CASSLDRDQPQHF.